This is a list of T cell receptor beta chains from one sample in a study of CD8 T cells in ankylosing spondylitis. TCRdb independently ran MiXCR on the 5' RACE reads; one entry per CDR3 protein. Found here are under 950,000 distinct CDR3 sequences, 15% to 20% of them singletons; the top ten hold about 20%. Sequenced: blood, either unsorted or a sorted T cell fraction (not recorded which). These receptors all stem from a male donor with ankylosing spondylitis. The CDR3 runs from the conserved cysteine through the conserved F or W. The D gene is left open where the match is weak. Some rows mark clone size as missing; the rest say once, few, many or name a class of expanded clone.

j_call,d_call,clone_size,v_call,cdr3_aa
TRBJ2-7,-,few,TRBV7-6,CASSFEDKYEQYF
TRBJ1-1,-,-,TRBV18,CASSPTGVVAEAFF
TRBJ2-3,TRBD2,few,TRBV11-2,CASSPRLAGGPRDTQYF
TRBJ2-5,TRBD1,few,TRBV5-1,CASSLWTGTQETQYF
TRBJ2-7,TRBD1,few,TRBV12-3/TRBV12-4,CASTQDREYYEQYF
TRBJ1-2,-,few,TRBV5-1,CASSASDRANYGYTF
TRBJ2-5,-,-,TRBV7-9,CASSLGAVRETQYF
TRBJ2-1,-,many,TRBV12-3/TRBV12-4,CASSINQGNYNEQFF
TRBJ2-7,-,-,TRBV4-2,CASSLEMDGAYEQYF
TRBJ2-7,-,few,TRBV12-3/TRBV12-4,CASSSGLTLGEQYF
TRBJ1-6,-,-,TRBV11-1,CASSLMVKQGVDSYNSPLHF
TRBJ2-3,TRBD2,-,TRBV5-1,CASSVTSGRDTQYF
TRBJ2-2,-,-,TRBV6-1,CASSGDLSPGELFF
TRBJ2-1,TRBD1,few,TRBV5-1,CASSSWGQVYNEQFF
TRBJ2-7,-,-,TRBV2,CASSEFRGQNYEQYF